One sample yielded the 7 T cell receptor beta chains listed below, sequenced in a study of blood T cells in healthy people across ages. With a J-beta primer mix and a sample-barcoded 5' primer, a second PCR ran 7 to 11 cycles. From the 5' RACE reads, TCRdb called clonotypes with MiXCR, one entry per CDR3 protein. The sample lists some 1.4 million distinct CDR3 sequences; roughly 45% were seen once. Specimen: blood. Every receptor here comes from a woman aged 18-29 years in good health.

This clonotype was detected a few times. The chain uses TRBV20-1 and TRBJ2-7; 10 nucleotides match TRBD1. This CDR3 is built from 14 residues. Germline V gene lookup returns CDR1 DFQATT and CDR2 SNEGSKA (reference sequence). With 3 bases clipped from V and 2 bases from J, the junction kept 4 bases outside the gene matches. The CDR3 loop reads CSARRGTGAYEQYF. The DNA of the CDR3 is TGCAGTGCTAGGAGGGGGACAGGGGCCTACGAGCAGTACTTC.

The CDR3 loop is CASRERETSIINEQFF. CDR3 nucleotide sequence: TGTGCCAGCAGAGAGCGGGAGACCTCCATTATCAATGAGCAGTTCTTC. This chain links TRBV2 with TRBJ2-1; 8 positions agree with TRBD2. CDR1 SNHLY and CDR2 FYNNEI come from the germline V gene. J was trimmed by 6 bases and V by 6 bases; bases with no gene match: 13. The CDR3 is made up of 16 amino acids.

The DNA for the CDR3 is TGTGCCAGCCGGCCGGGCACCGGGGAGCTGTTTTTT. Protein sequence: CASRPGTGELFF. The gene calls are TRBV2 and TRBJ2-2, with unresolved D. Germline CDR1 reads SNHLY; CDR2 reads FYNNEI. V was clipped by 8 bases and J by 4 bases, with 8 bases between them. The length of the CDR3 is 12 residues.

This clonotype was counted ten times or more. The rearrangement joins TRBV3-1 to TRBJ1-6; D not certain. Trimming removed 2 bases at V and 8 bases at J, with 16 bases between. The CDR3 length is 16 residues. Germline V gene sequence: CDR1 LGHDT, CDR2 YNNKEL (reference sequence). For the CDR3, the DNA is TGTGCCAGCAGCCAATTCGTCTGGGGTGGTGATTCACCCCTCCACTTT. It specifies CASSQFVWGGDSPLHF.

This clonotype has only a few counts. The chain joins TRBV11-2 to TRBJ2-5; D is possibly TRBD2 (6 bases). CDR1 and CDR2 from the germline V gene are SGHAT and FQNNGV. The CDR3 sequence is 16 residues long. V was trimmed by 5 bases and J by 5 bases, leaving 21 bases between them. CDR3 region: CASSPRDGRDWETQYF. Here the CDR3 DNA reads TGTGCCAGCAGCCCTCGAGATGGGCGGGATTGGGAGACCCAGTACTTC.

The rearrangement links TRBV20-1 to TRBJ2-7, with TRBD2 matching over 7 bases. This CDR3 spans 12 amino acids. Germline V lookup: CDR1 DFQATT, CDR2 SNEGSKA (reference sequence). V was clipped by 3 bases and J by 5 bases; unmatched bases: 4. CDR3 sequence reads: CSARREFHEQYF. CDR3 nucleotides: TGCAGTGCTAGGCGGGAGTTCCACGAGCAGTACTTC.

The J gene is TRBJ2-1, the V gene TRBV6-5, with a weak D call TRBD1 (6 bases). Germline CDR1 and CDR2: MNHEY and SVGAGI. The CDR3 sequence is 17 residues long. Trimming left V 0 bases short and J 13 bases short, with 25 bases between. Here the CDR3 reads CASSYSKGTILGETQFF. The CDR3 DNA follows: TGTGCCAGCAGTTACTCAAAAGGGACAATCCTCGGGGAGACCCAGTTCTTC.